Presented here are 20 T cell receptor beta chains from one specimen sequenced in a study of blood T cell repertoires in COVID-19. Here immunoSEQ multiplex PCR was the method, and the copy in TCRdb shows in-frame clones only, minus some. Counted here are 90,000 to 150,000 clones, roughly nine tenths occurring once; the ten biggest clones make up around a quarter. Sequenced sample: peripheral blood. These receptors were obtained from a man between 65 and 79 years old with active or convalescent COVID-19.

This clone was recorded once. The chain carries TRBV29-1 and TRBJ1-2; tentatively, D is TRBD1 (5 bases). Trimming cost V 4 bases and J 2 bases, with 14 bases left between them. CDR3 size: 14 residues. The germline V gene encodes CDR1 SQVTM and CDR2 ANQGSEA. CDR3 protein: CSVGLAGLNYGYTF. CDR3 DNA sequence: TGCAGCGTTGGATTAGCAGGGCTGAACTATGGCTACACCTTC.

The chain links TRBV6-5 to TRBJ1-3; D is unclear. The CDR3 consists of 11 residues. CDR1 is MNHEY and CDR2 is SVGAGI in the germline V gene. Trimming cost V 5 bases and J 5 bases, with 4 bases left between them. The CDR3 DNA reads TGTGCCAGCAGTACAAGAAACACCATATATTTT. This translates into CASSTRNTIYF.

The CDR3 DNA reads as TGTGCCAGCAGCCCCGGGGAGGCAACGCAGTATTTT. It yields the protein CASSPGEATQYF. The chain uses TRBV5-6 and TRBJ2-3, with D maybe TRBD2 (6 bases). CDR1 SGHDT and CDR2 YYEEEE come from the germline V gene. This CDR3 is 12 amino acids long. Trimming shortened V by 4 bases and J by 9 bases, and 12 bases separated the two germline ends.

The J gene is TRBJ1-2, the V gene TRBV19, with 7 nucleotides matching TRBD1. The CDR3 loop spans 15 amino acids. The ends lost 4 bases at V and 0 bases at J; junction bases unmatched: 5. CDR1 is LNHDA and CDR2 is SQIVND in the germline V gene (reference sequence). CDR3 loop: CASSKGQQANYGYTF. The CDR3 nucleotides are TGTGCCAGTAGTAAGGGACAGCAAGCTAACTATGGCTACACCTTC. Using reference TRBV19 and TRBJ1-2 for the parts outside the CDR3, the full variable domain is DGGITQSPKYLFRKEGQNVTLSCEQNLNHDAMYWYRQDPGQGLRLIYYSQIVNDFQKGDIAEGYSVSREKKESFPLTVTSAQKNPTAFYLCASSKGQQANYGYTFGSGTRLTVV.

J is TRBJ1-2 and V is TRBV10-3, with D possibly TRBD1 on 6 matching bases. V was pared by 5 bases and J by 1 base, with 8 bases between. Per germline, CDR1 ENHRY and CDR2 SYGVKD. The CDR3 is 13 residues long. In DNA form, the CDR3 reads TGTGCCATCAGTACACAGGGTAACTATGGCTACACCTTC. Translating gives CAISTQGNYGYTF.

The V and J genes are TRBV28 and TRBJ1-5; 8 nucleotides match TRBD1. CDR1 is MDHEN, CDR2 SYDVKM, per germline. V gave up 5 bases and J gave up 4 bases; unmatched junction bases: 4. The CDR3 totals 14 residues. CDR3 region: CASSQGAGNQPQHF. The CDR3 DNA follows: TGTGCCAGCAGTCAGGGGGCTGGGAATCAGCCCCAGCATTTT.

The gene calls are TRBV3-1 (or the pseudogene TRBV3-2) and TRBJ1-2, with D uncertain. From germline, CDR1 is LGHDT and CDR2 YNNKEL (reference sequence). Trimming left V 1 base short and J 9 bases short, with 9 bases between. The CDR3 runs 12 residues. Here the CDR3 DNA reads TGTGCCAGCAGCCAAGTTACGGGGAGCTACACCTTC. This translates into CASSQVTGSYTF.

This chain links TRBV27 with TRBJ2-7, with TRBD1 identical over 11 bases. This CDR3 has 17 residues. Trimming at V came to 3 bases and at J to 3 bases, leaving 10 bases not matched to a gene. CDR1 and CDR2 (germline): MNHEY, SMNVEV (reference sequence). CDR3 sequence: CASSFLGMGQGGYEQYF. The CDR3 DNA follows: TGTGCCAGCAGTTTCCTGGGAATGGGACAGGGGGGCTACGAGCAGTACTTC.

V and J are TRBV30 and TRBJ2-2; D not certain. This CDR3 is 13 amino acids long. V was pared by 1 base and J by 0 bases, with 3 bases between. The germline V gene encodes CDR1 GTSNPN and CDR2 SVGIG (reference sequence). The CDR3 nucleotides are TGTGCCTGGAGTGGTACGAACACCGGGGAGCTGTTTTTT. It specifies CAWSGTNTGELFF.

The CDR3 sequence: CASSENPDSGTGELFF. DNA of the CDR3: TGCGCCAGCAGTGAGAATCCGGACTCGGGCACCGGGGAGCTGTTTTTT. The chain has TRBV10-1 and TRBJ2-2, with D possibly being TRBD2 (5 bases). V lost 2 bases and J 4 bases, leaving 14 bases between the germline ends. CDR3 length: 16 amino acids. Germline V gives CDR1 WNHNN, CDR2 SYGVQD (reference sequence).

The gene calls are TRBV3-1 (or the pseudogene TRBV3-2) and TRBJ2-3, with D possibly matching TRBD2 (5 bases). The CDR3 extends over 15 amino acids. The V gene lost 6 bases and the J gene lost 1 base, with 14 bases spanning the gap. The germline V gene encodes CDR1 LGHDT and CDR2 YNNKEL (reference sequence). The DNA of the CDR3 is TGTGCCAGCAGTCTCGAGGGTGCGGGCACAGATACGCAGTATTTT. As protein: CASSLEGAGTDTQYF.

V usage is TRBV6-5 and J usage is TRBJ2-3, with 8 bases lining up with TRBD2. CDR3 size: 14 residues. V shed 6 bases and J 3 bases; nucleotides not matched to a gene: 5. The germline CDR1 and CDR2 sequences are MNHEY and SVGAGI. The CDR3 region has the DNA TGTGCCAGCAGGCCCGCTAGCGGGACAGATACGCAGTATTTT. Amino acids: CASRPASGTDTQYF.

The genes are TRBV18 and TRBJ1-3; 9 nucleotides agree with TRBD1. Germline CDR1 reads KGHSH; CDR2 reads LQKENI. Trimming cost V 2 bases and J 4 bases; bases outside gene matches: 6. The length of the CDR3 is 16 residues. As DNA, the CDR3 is TGTGCCAGCTCACCAGATACAGGGGGCGTCGGAAACACCATATATTTT. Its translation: CASSPDTGGVGNTIYF.

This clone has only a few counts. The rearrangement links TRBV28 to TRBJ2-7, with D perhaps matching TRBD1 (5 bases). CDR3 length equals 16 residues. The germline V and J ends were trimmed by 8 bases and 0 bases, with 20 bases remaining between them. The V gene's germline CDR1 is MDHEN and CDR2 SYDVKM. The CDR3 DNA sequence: TGTGCCAGCCACTTCTCGACAGCGCGCTACTCCTACGAGCAGTACTTC. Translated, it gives CASHFSTARYSYEQYF. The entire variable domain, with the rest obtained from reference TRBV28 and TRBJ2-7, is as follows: DVKVTQSSRYLVKRTGEKVFLECVQDMDHENMFWYRQDPGLGLRLIYFSYDVKMKEKGDIPEGYSVSREKKERFSLILESASTNQTSMYLCASHFSTARYSYEQYFGPGTRLTVT.

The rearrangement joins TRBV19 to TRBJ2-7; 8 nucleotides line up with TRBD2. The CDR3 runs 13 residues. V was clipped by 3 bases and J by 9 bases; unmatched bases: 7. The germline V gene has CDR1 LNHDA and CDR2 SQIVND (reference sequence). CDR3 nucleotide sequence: TGTGCCAGTAGTATGTCAGCGGGAGTATTGCAGTACTTC. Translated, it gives CASSMSAGVLQYF.

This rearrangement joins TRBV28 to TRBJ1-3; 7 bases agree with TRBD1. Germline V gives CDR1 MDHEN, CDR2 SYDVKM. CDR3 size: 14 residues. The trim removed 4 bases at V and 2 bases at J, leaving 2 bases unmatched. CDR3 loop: CASSSQGAGNTIYF. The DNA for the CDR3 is TGTGCCAGCAGTTCCCAGGGGGCTGGAAACACCATATATTTT.

CDR3 sequence reads: CASSPYSTDTQYF. CDR3 sequence (DNA): TGTGCCAGCAGCCCGTACTCCACAGATACGCAGTATTTT. The rearrangement links TRBV7-2 to TRBJ2-3; D unresolved. CDR1 and CDR2 (germline): SGHTA, FQGNSA. The CDR3 is 13 amino acids. V was cut by 5 bases and J by 2 bases, with 8 bases left in between.

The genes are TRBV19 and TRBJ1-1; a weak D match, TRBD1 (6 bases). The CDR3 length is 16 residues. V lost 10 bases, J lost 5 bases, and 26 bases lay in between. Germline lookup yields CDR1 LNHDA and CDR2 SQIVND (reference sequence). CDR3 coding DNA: TGTGCCATAAGAGGGGCAGGGACGAGGGGGACGACTGAAGCTTTCTTT. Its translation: CAIRGAGTRGTTEAFF. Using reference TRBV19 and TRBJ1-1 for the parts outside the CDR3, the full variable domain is DGGITQSPKYLFRKEGQNVTLSCEQNLNHDAMYWYRQDPGQGLRLIYYSQIVNDFQKGDIAEGYSVSREKKESFPLTVTSAQKNPTAFYLCAIRGAGTRGTTEAFFGQGTRLTVV.

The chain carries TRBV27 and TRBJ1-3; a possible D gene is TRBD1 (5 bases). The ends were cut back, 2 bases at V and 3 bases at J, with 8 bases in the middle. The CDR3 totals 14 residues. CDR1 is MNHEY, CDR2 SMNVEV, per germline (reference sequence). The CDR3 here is CASSLKGVGNTIYF. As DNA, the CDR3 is TGTGCCAGCAGTTTAAAAGGGGTTGGAAACACCATATATTTT.

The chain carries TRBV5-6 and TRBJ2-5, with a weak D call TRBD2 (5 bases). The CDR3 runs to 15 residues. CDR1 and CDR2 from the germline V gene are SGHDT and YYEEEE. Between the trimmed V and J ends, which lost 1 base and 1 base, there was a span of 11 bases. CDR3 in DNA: TGTGCCAGCAGCTTGACCAGCGGAGCCCAAGAGACCCAGTACTTC. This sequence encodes CASSLTSGAQETQYF.